These 23 T cell receptor beta chains share one sample of origin, sequenced in a study of radiotherapy plus CTLA-4 blockade in lung cancer. TCRdb's table, derived via immunoSEQ multiplex PCR, lists solely in-frame clones and lacks some. In the table there are over 35,000 clones, around 77% of which are singletons. Sequenced here: peripheral blood, sampled from a patient treated with radiotherapy plus ipilimumab. The receptor source for this set is a human donor with non-small cell lung cancer whose response to radiotherapy plus ipilimumab could not be evaluated.

The rearrangement uses TRBV28 and TRBJ1-3; D may be TRBD1 (6 bases). The germline V gene encodes CDR1 MDHEN and CDR2 SYDVKM. There are 15 residues in the CDR3. V was trimmed by 5 bases and J by 0 bases, leaving 11 bases between them. The CDR3 sequence is CASSAYRASGNTIYF. CDR3 coding DNA: TGTGCCAGCAGTGCTTACAGGGCCTCTGGAAACACCATATATTTT. The full variable domain, in which reference TRBV28 and TRBJ1-3 provide the parts outside the CDR3, is DVKVTQSSRYLVKRTGEKVFLECVQDMDHENMFWYRQDPGLGLRLIYFSYDVKMKEKGDIPEGYSVSREKKERFSLILESASTNQTSMYLCASSAYRASGNTIYFGEGSWLTVV.

V and J are TRBV7-2 and TRBJ2-2; TRBD1 might be the D (7 bases). The CDR3 spans 17 residues. V gave up 2 bases and J gave up 2 bases, with 15 bases separating them. Germline CDR1 reads SGHTA; CDR2 reads FQGNSA. The CDR3 spells CASSLWRDRLNTGELFF. The DNA for the CDR3 is TGTGCCAGCAGCTTATGGCGGGACAGACTCAACACCGGGGAGCTGTTTTTT.

This clone came up once. The chain couples TRBV5-1 to TRBJ1-2, with 11 bases fitting TRBD1. CDR1 SGHRS and CDR2 YFSETQ come from the germline V gene. V shed 4 bases, J shed 4 bases, and the junction held 6 bases outside the gene matches. The CDR3 has 15 residues. The CDR3 bases are TGCGCCAGCAGCCGCGGGACAGGGGGAAGCTATGGCTACACCTTC. Encoded protein: CASSRGTGGSYGYTF.

V usage is TRBV5-1 and J usage is TRBJ2-3, with D possibly matching TRBD1 (5 bases). Germline V lookup: CDR1 SGHRS, CDR2 YFSETQ. This CDR3 contains 17 residues. V lost 0 bases and J 1 base, leaving 15 bases between the germline ends. This CDR3 is CASSLVPGLRGTDTQYF. CDR3 in DNA: TGCGCCAGCAGCTTGGTGCCAGGGCTAAGGGGCACAGATACGCAGTATTTT. Full variable domain (outside the CDR3, taken from reference TRBV5-1 and TRBJ2-3): KAGVTQTPRYLIKTRGQQVTLSCSPISGHRSVSWYQQTPGQGLQFLFEYFSETQRNKGNFPGRFSGRQFSNSRSEMNVSTLELGDSALYLCASSLVPGLRGTDTQYFGPGTRLTVL.

The CDR3 region is CASSPHGRGGHGRETQYF. In DNA form, the CDR3 reads TGTGCCAGCAGCCCTCATGGCCGGGGTGGCCACGGTCGGGAGACCCAGTACTTC. This chain uses TRBV7-3 with TRBJ2-5; tentatively, D is TRBD2 (5 bases). V lost 5 bases and J lost 5, with 27 bases in between. From germline, CDR1 is SGHTA and CDR2 FQGTGA. This CDR3 is 18 amino acids long.

The chain couples TRBV4-3 to TRBJ2-3, with D tentatively TRBD1 (5 bases). Germline V gives CDR1 LGHNA, CDR2 YSLEER. The CDR3 consists of 16 residues. Trimming removed 2 bases from V and 2 bases from J, with 14 bases in between. CDR3 DNA: TGCGCCAGCAGCCAACGGTCGGACACATACACAGATACGCAGTATTTT. Translating it yields CASSQRSDTYTDTQYF.

This chain links TRBV7-2 with TRBJ2-7; tentatively, D is TRBD2 (5 bases). There are 14 residues in the CDR3. The germline CDR1 and CDR2 sequences are SGHTA and FQGNSA. Trimming pared 5 bases from V and 1 base from J, leaving 12 bases between. The DNA for the CDR3 is TGTGCCAGCAGCCGTTACGGGGAATCCTACGAGCAGTACTTC. Translating it yields CASSRYGESYEQYF.

This rearrangement joins TRBV9 to TRBJ2-2, with D hard to call. Germline CDR1 and CDR2: SGDLS and YYNGEE. The CDR3 has 11 residues. Trimming pared 3 bases from V and 7 bases from J, leaving 4 bases between. CDR3 DNA: TGTGCCAGCAGCGCCCGCGGGGAGCTGTTTTTT. Its translation: CASSARGELFF.

The chain couples TRBV7-7 to TRBJ1-1; the D is unclear. Germline V CDR1 and CDR2: SSHAT, FNYEAQ (reference sequence). The V end lost 1 base, the J end lost 1 base, and 4 bases lay between the germline ends. This CDR3 is built from 13 residues. As DNA, the CDR3 is TGTGCCAGCAGCTTAGACACGAACACTGAAGCTTTCTTT. Protein: CASSLDTNTEAFF.

V is TRBV7-3 and J is TRBJ2-7; TRBD2 matches at 7 bases. The V segment lost 5 bases and the J segment 6 bases; nucleotides outside the gene matches: 7. CDR3 length: 13 amino acids. Germline CDR1 SGHTA, CDR2 FQGTGA. The CDR3 protein is CASSPVGGSEQYF. The CDR3 region has the DNA TGTGCCAGCAGCCCGGTGGGCGGGAGCGAGCAGTACTTC.

The chain combines TRBV7-2 with TRBJ1-5; TRBD1 aligns across 7 bases. V gave up 5 bases and J gave up 10 bases; unmatched junction bases: 14. Germline values: CDR1 SGHTA, CDR2 FQGNSA. There are 15 residues in the CDR3. The DNA for the CDR3 is TGTGCCAGCAGCCGAACCGGGACAGCGAACCACCCCCAGCATTTT. This sequence encodes CASSRTGTANHPQHF.

This clone appeared a few times. This chain joins TRBV7-9 and TRBJ1-2; 12 bases map to TRBD1. The V segment lost 6 bases and the J segment 7 bases; nucleotides outside the gene matches: 15. The CDR3 covers 17 residues. Germline V gene data show CDR1 as SEHNR and CDR2 as FQNEAQ (reference sequence). CDR3 sequence (DNA): TGTGCCAGCAGTCCCTATCGGGGGGACAGGGGGCGAAGTGGCTACACCTTC. As protein: CASSPYRGDRGRSGYTF.

CDR3 in DNA: TGCGCCAGCAGTATACTAGCGATTGGCTCCTACAATGAGCAGTTCTTC. Residues: CASSILAIGSYNEQFF. The chain is built from TRBV4-3 and TRBJ2-1; TRBD2 agrees at 7 bases. Germline trimming cut 6 bases from V and 0 bases from J; bases unmatched to any gene: 8. This CDR3 has 16 amino acids. In germline, CDR1 is LGHNA, CDR2 YSLEER.

The chain recombines TRBV5-4 with TRBJ2-3, with 9 bases identical to TRBD1. V lost 5 bases, J lost 4 bases, and 5 bases stayed unmatched. The CDR3 spans 14 residues. Germline loops: CDR1 SGHNT, CDR2 YYREEE (reference sequence). The CDR3 spells CASRMDRGADTQYF. DNA for the CDR3: TGTGCCAGCAGGATGGACAGGGGTGCAGATACGCAGTATTTT.

This clone occurred a few times. The chain joins TRBV7-2 to TRBJ1-1; 7 bases fit TRBD1. The V gene's germline CDR1 is SGHTA and CDR2 FQGNSA. The CDR3 is made up of 13 amino acids. The V segment lost 5 bases and the J segment 6 bases; nucleotides outside the gene matches: 6. As DNA, the CDR3 is TGTGCCAGCAGCCCAACGACAGGGCCTGAAGCTTTCTTT. Translated, it gives CASSPTTGPEAFF.

The chain combines TRBV14 with TRBJ2-5; tentative D call: TRBD1 (6 bases). This CDR3 is built from 14 residues. CDR1 is SGHDN and CDR2 is FVKESK in the germline V gene. The V end lost 4 bases, the J end lost 4 bases, and 13 bases lay between the germline ends. The CDR3 nucleotides are TGTGCCAGCAGCCCCACAGGGATACGAGAGACCCAGTACTTC. This gives the protein CASSPTGIRETQYF.

V usage is TRBV2 and J usage is TRBJ2-7; TRBD1 agrees at 11 bases. Germline loops: CDR1 SNHLY, CDR2 FYNNEI. V dropped 6 bases and J dropped 6; count of bases not matched to a gene: 10. CDR3 length equals 15 residues. CDR3 coding DNA: TGTGCCAGCAGGGAGGACAGGGGGCTCCTTCGCGAGCAGTACTTC. Protein sequence: CASREDRGLLREQYF.

Comments on this clone: A junction end diverges from the germline sequence, so it may reflect a read error. V is TRBV2 and J is TRBJ2-5; the match to TRBD1 covers 11 bases. Germline loops: CDR1 SNHLY, CDR2 FYNNEI. The CDR3 has 14 amino acids. CDR3 region: CASREGDRGKTQYF. CDR3 DNA sequence: TGTGCCAGCAGAGAAGGGGACAGGGGGAAGACCCAGTACTTC.

The chain is built from TRBV29-1 and TRBJ2-7; 9 bases are shared with TRBD2. In germline, CDR1 is SQVTM, CDR2 ANQGSEA. The ends lost 4 bases at V and 0 bases at J; junction bases unmatched: 1. The CDR3 is 13 amino acids. The CDR3 region has the DNA TGCAGCGTTGCAGCGGGGGGCTCCTACGAGCAGTACTTC. As protein: CSVAAGGSYEQYF.

The V and J genes are TRBV28 and TRBJ2-7; D perhaps matches TRBD2 (6 bases). This CDR3 contains 14 residues. Trimming left V 6 bases short and J 2 bases short, with 14 bases between. The germline V gene has CDR1 MDHEN and CDR2 SYDVKM. CDR3 sequence: CASSGTPGPYEQYF. CDR3 nucleotides: TGTGCCAGCAGCGGGACTCCCGGCCCCTACGAGCAGTACTTC.

The V and J genes are TRBV9 and TRBJ1-6, with D tentatively TRBD1 (5 bases). V was shortened by 4 bases and J by 6 bases, with 14 bases between the two germline ends. There are 15 residues in the CDR3. CDR1 and CDR2 from the germline V gene are SGDLS and YYNGEE. CDR3 in amino acids: CASSPVGGSNSPLHF. The CDR3 nucleotides are TGTGCCAGCAGCCCTGTCGGGGGAAGTAATTCACCCCTCCACTTT.

As DNA, the CDR3 is TGTGCCAGCAGTACCAGGGGCACAGATACGCAGTATTTT. This gives the protein CASSTRGTDTQYF. V gene TRBV6-1 combines with J gene TRBJ2-3; the D gene is possibly TRBD1 (5 bases). CDR1 MNHNS and CDR2 SASEGT come from the germline V gene. The CDR3 runs to 13 residues. The ends were cut back, 5 bases at V and 1 base at J, with 7 bases in the middle.

The rearrangement uses TRBV7-9 and TRBJ1-2, with D perhaps TRBD1 (5 bases). Germline V gene lookup returns CDR1 SEHNR and CDR2 FQNEAQ (reference sequence). This CDR3 is 15 amino acids long. The V and J ends lost 4 bases and 4 bases respectively, with 16 bases between them. CDR3 bases: TGTGCCAGCAGCTCGGGGGGTAGTGGGACCTATGGCTACACCTTC. This translates into CASSSGGSGTYGYTF.